This entry is about one T cell receptor (beta chain). The CDR3 has 16 amino acids. V was clipped by 7 bases and J by 0 bases; unmatched bases: 9. Per the germline V gene, CDR1 is SGHKS and CDR2 is YYEKEE (reference sequence). MiXCR, run by TCRdb on the 5' RACE reads, gives a single entry per CDR3 protein. The top ten clones hold 9% to 10% of a sample with 240,000 or so distinct CDR3 sequences, 10% to 13% of them seen once. The sample comes from a study of identical twins. The sample comprised memory T cells sorted from blood. The V call is TRBV5-5, the J call TRBJ2-2; TRBD1 agrees at 7 bases. The TCR comes from a man aged 50-60 years in good health. This CDR3 reads CASGLTGRANTGELFF. CDR3 DNA sequence: TGTGCCAGCGGATTGACAGGGCGCGCGAACACCGGGGAGCTGTTTTTT.